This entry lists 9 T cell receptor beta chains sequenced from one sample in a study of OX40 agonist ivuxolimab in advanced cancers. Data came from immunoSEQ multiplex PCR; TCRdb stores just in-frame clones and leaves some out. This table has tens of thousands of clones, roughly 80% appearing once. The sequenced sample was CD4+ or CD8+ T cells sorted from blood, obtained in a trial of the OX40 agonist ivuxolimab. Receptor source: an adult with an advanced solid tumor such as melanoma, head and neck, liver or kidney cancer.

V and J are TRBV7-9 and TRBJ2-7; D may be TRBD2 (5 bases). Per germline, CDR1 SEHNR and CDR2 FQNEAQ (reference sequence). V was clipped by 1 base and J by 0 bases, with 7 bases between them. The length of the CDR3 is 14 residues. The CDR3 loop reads CASSLVGSSYEQYF. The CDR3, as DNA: TGTGCCAGCAGCTTAGTGGGGAGCTCCTACGAGCAGTACTTC.

CDR3 DNA sequence: TGTGCCAGCTATTACGGAGGACTTTTCTCTGGAAACACCATATATTTT. Translating gives CASYYGGLFSGNTIYF. The chain employs TRBV6-6 and TRBJ1-3; D is unresolved. The V gene's germline CDR1 is MNHNY and CDR2 SVGAGI (reference sequence). V was shortened by 8 bases and J by 0 bases, with 17 bases between the two germline ends. The CDR3 totals 16 residues.

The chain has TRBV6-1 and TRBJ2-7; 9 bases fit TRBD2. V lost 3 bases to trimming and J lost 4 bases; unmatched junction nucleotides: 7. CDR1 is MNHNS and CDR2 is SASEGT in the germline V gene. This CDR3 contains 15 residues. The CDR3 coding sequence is TGTGCCAGCAGTGACTTTAGCGGGGGACGGTACGAGCAGTACTTC. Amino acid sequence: CASSDFSGGRYEQYF.

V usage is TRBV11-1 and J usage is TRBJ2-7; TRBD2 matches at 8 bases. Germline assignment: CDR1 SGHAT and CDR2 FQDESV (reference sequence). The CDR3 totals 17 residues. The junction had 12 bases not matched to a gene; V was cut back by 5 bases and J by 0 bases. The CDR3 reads CASSRTSGTSRSYEQYF. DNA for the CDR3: TGTGCCAGCAGCCGTACTTCCGGGACTAGTCGCTCCTACGAGCAGTACTTC.

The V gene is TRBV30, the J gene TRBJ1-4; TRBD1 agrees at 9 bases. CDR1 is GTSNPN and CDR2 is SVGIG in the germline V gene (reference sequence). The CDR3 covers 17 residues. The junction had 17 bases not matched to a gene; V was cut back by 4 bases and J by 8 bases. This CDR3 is CAWTSFKGQGLREKLFF. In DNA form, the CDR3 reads TGTGCCTGGACCTCTTTCAAAGGACAGGGGTTGCGGGAAAAACTGTTTTTT. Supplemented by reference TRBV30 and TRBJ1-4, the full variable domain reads SQTIHQWPATLVQPVGSPLSLECTVEGTSNPNLYWYRQAAGRGLQLLFYSVGIGQISSEVPQNLSASRPQDRQFILSSKKLLLSDSGFYLCAWTSFKGQGLREKLFFGSGTQLSVL.

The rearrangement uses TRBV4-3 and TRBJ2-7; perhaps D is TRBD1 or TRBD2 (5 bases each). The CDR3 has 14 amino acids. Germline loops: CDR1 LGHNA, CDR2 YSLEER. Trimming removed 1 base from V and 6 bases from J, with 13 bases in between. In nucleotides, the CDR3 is TGCGCCAGCAGCCAAGGGTCCGCCGGGGCCGAGCAGTACTTC. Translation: CASSQGSAGAEQYF.

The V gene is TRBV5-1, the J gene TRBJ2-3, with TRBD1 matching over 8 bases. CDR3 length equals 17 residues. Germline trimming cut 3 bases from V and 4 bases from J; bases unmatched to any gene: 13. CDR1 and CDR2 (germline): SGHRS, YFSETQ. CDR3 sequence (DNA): TGCGCCAGCAGCTACTATGTTAGGACAGGGAACGCAGATACGCAGTATTTT. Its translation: CASSYYVRTGNADTQYF.

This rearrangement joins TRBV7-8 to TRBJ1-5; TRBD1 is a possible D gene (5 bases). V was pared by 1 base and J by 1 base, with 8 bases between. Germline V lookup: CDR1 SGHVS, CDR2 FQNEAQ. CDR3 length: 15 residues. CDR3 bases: TGTGCCAGCAGCTTAGGTTGGGGGAGCAATCAGCCCCAGCATTTT. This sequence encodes CASSLGWGSNQPQHF.

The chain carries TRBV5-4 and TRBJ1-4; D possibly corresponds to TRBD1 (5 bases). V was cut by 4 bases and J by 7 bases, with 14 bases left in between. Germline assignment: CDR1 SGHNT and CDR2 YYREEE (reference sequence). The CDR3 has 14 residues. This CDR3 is CASSESGRSEKLFF. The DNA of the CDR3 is TGTGCCAGCAGCGAATCGGGACGCAGTGAAAAACTGTTTTTT.